Listed below are T cell receptor beta chains from one sample, sequenced in a study of T cells in localized non-small cell lung cancer. Measured with immunoSEQ multiplex PCR; TCRdb has only the in-frame clones, and not every one. Of 30,000 to 40,000 clones in the sample, roughly 89% were seen once. The sequences come from peripheral blood mononuclear cells, collected before any cancer treatment. These receptors were collected from a male donor at least 60 years old with stage II lung adenocarcinoma. Both conserved end residues are part of each CDR3. The D gene is left open where the match is weak.

D	J	V	DNA	CDR3
TRBD1	TRBJ2-1	TRBV27	TGTGCCAGCAGCCTGCGCTTGGACAGGGGGCCTAATGAGCAGTTCTTC	CASSLRLDRGPNEQFF
.	TRBJ1-4	TRBV4-1	TGCGCCAGCAGCCAAGGATCAGGGACTGAAAAACTGTTTTTT	CASSQGSGTEKLFF
TRBD1	TRBJ1-2	TRBV18	TGTGCCAGCTCACCGGACAGGGCTACACCCGGTGGCTACACCTTC	CASSPDRATPGGYTF